This T cell receptor beta chain was captured in a study of T-cell reconstitution after alpha-beta-depleted transplantation in children. Germline V gene sequence: CDR1 SGHDT, CDR2 YYEEEE. Trimming shortened V by 0 bases and J by 4 bases, and 13 bases separated the two germline ends. The CDR3 contains 15 residues. Library preparation (for TCRbeta) was performed with unique molecular identifiers. MiXCR was run by TCRdb on the PCR reads, yielding one entry per CDR3 protein. The table records 500,000 to 600,000 distinct CDR3 sequences, about 17% of them present only once. This chain uses TRBV5-6 with TRBJ1-2, with D perhaps matching TRBD1 (5 bases). The specimen comprised PBMCs from the stem cell graft donor, sampled from the stem cell graft. The clonotype was recovered from a human donor who donated a stem cell graft to a child with acute lymphoblastic leukemia. The CDR3 bases are TGTGCCAGCAGCTTGGTTATTCAGGGTGGCTATGGCTACACCTTC. Translation gives CASSLVIQGGYGYTF.